This passage covers 26 T cell receptor beta chains from one sample sequenced in a study of cytomegalovirus exposure and HLA in healthy donors. The PCR used 60 Vbeta and 13 Jbeta primers. The table came from immunoSEQ multiplex PCR; TCRdb's copy has only in-frame clones and leaves some out. Of around 240,000 clones detected, 82% appear once; the ten largest clones hold roughly 5%. Sequenced: PBMCs. The receptors stem from a woman between 40 and 55 years old in good health and CMV-seropositive.

To note about this clone: Other nucleotide sequences in the sample specify the same CDR3. The chain has TRBV5-1 and TRBJ2-7; 11 bases are shared with TRBD2. Germline V gene lookup returns CDR1 SGHRS and CDR2 YFSETQ. V shed 2 bases and J 2 bases; nucleotides not matched to a gene: 3. The CDR3 has 15 residues. CDR3: CASSLGTSGAYEQYF. The CDR3 DNA reads TGCGCCAGCAGCTTAGGGACTAGCGGAGCCTACGAGCAGTACTTC. Variable domain in full (rest from reference TRBV5-1 and TRBJ2-7): KAGVTQTPRYLIKTRGQQVTLSCSPISGHRSVSWYQQTPGQGLQFLFEYFSETQRNKGNFPGRFSGRQFSNSRSEMNVSTLELGDSALYLCASSLGTSGAYEQYFGPGTRLTVT.

The chain employs TRBV18 and TRBJ2-7, with TRBD1 identical over 8 bases. The CDR3 covers 13 residues. Germline V gives CDR1 KGHSH, CDR2 LQKENI. J was trimmed by 7 bases and V by 3 bases; bases with no gene match: 5. The CDR3 protein is CASSPSRDREQYF. DNA for the CDR3: TGTGCCAGCTCACCGTCCCGGGACAGGGAGCAGTACTTC.

This clone appeared once. The chain links TRBV18 to TRBJ1-5; TRBD1 agrees at 7 bases. V was clipped by 3 bases and J by 0 bases; unmatched bases: 8. The CDR3 covers 17 residues. CDR1 KGHSH and CDR2 LQKENI come from the germline V gene. The CDR3 is CASSPRGLGYSNQPQHF. Written as DNA, the CDR3 is TGTGCCAGCTCACCGAGGGGGCTGGGGTATAGCAATCAGCCCCAGCATTTT.

V is TRBV19 and J is TRBJ1-6; D unresolved. The CDR3 extends over 14 amino acids. The germline gives CDR1 LNHDA, CDR2 SQIVND (reference sequence). V was shortened by 5 bases and J by 4 bases, with 9 bases between the two germline ends. The CDR3 reads CASSLLFYNSPLHF. The CDR3 DNA sequence: TGTGCCAGTAGTCTCCTATTTTATAATTCACCCCTCCACTTT.

This rearrangement joins TRBV11-2 to TRBJ2-1; TRBD1 might be the D (5 bases). The ends were cut back, 1 base at V and 6 bases at J, with 13 bases in the middle. Per germline, CDR1 SGHAT and CDR2 FQNNGV. The CDR3 covers 15 residues. The CDR3 sequence is CASSLAGSYSNEQFF. In nucleotides, the CDR3 is TGTGCCAGCAGCTTAGCAGGGTCCTATTCCAATGAGCAGTTCTTC.

The chain carries TRBV30 and TRBJ1-2; D might be TRBD1 (5 bases). V was clipped by 4 bases and J by 0 bases, with 12 bases between them. CDR1 and CDR2 from the germline V gene are GTSNPN and SVGIG (reference sequence). This CDR3 comprises 14 residues. The CDR3 reads CAWKPPTANYGYTF. The CDR3 bases are TGTGCCTGGAAGCCTCCGACAGCTAACTATGGCTACACCTTC.

V is TRBV6-6 and J is TRBJ1-5; 7 nucleotides agree with TRBD1. The CDR3 sequence is 14 residues long. With V trimmed by 6 bases and J by 3 bases, 5 bases remained unmatched. Germline CDR1 reads MNHNY; CDR2 reads SVGAGI (reference sequence). In nucleotides, the CDR3 is TGTGCCAGCAGCGACAGGGCTTACAATCAGCCCCAGCATTTT. The encoded protein is CASSDRAYNQPQHF.

V and J are TRBV5-3 and TRBJ1-2; no firm D call. TRBV5-3 falls under the ORF class, with uncertain function. This CDR3 is 14 amino acids long. V dropped 4 bases and J dropped 6 bases, with 16 bases sitting between them. The CDR3 nucleotides are TGTGCCAGAAGCCAAAGGGAGTCTCGCCATGGCTACACCTTC. Translation: CARSQRESRHGYTF.

With regard to this clone: A junction boundary mismatches the germline segment, possibly from a read error. The chain carries TRBV7-9 and TRBJ2-3; 10 bases are shared with TRBD2. Germline V lookup: CDR1 SEHNR, CDR2 FQNEAQ (reference sequence). The CDR3 spans 14 residues. CDR3 nucleotide sequence: TGTTCCAGCAGCTTTAGCGGGGGGACAGATACGCAGTATTTT. Translated: CSSSFSGGTDTQYF.

The V call is TRBV2, the J call TRBJ1-5; tentatively, D is TRBD1 (6 bases). The CDR3 has 15 amino acids. CDR1 and CDR2 from the germline V gene are SNHLY and FYNNEI. The V and J ends lost 7 bases and 0 bases respectively, with 13 bases between them. CDR3 DNA sequence: TGTGCCAGCACCAATGGGGGCAATAGCAATCAGCCCCAGCATTTT. This sequence encodes CASTNGGNSNQPQHF. Full variable domain (missing parts from reference TRBV2 and TRBJ1-5): EPEVTQTPSHQVTQMGQEVILRCVPISNHLYFYWYRQILGQKVEFLVSFYNNEISEKSEIFDDQFSVERPDGSNFTLKIRSTKLEDSAMYFCASTNGGNSNQPQHFGDGTRLSIL.

The chain links TRBV9 to TRBJ2-3, with D unresolved. Per germline, CDR1 SGDLS and CDR2 YYNGEE. Trimming stripped 0 bases from V and 9 bases from J, with 14 bases between. CDR3 length equals 14 residues. For the CDR3, the DNA is TGTGCCAGCAGCGTAGTTCCAGTACAAACCACGCAGTATTTT. It codes for CASSVVPVQTTQYF.

The table lists this clone with a few counts. This chain uses TRBV27 with TRBJ2-5, with a possible D match to TRBD2 (5 bases). The CDR3 runs 14 residues. Per the germline V gene, CDR1 is MNHEY and CDR2 is SMNVEV (reference sequence). V was clipped by 6 bases and J by 5 bases, with 16 bases between them. CDR3 nucleotides: TGTGCCAGCAGAGGCCGGACTGGCTCGGAGACCCAGTACTTC. Encoded protein: CASRGRTGSETQYF.

This clone was picked up one time. This chain uses TRBV11-2 with TRBJ2-3, with D maybe TRBD2 (6 bases). The CDR3 covers 15 residues. Germline values: CDR1 SGHAT, CDR2 FQNNGV. Trimming cost V 0 bases and J 0 bases, with 7 bases left between them. The CDR3 loop reads CASSLDGTSTDTQYF. CDR3 DNA: TGTGCCAGCAGCTTAGATGGGACTAGCACAGATACGCAGTATTTT.

The chain carries TRBV30 and TRBJ2-7; TRBD1 agrees at 7 bases. The CDR3 runs to 14 residues. J was trimmed by 0 bases and V by 8 bases; bases with no gene match: 10. Germline V gene data show CDR1 as GTSNPN and CDR2 as SVGIG (reference sequence). CDR3 sequence: CAAPRQGYSYEQYF. CDR3 bases: TGTGCCGCCCCCCGACAGGGATACTCCTACGAGCAGTACTTC.

The genes are TRBV11-2 and TRBJ2-1, with D uncertain. CDR1 SGHAT and CDR2 FQNNGV come from the germline V gene. CDR3 length: 13 residues. Trimming left V 5 bases short and J 8 bases short, with 13 bases between. The CDR3: CASSPTGRDEQFF. The CDR3 coding sequence is TGTGCCAGCAGCCCCACGGGTAGAGATGAGCAGTTCTTC.

This clone was seen only a few times. J is TRBJ2-6 and V is TRBV15, with unresolved D. V was shortened by 5 bases and J by 0 bases, with 8 bases between the two germline ends. Germline CDR1 reads LNHNV; CDR2 reads YYDKDF (reference sequence). This CDR3 is built from 15 residues. CDR3 nucleotides: TGTGCCACCAGCGCGGCAAGCTCTGGGGCCAACGTCCTGACTTTC. Encoded protein: CATSAASSGANVLTF.

To note about this clone: One end of the junction does not line up with germline, which may come from a read error. As DNA, the CDR3 is TGCGCCAACAGCTTGAAAGGGGCCAGTCAAACTTCCTACGAGCAGTACTTC. This translates into CANSLKGASQTSYEQYF. The V call is TRBV5-1, the J call TRBJ2-7; D perhaps matches TRBD1 (5 bases). Germline CDR1 is SGHRS and CDR2 is YFSETQ. This CDR3 is built from 17 residues. The whole variable domain, remainder taken from reference TRBV5-1 and TRBJ2-7, is KAGVTQTPRYLIKTRGQQVTLSCSPISGHRSVSWYQQTPGQGLQFLFEYFSETQRNKGNFPGRFSGRQFSNSRSEMNVSTLELGDSALYLCANSLKGASQTSYEQYFGPGTRLTVT.

The chain has TRBV5-8 and TRBJ1-1, with D tentatively TRBD1 (5 bases). V dropped 4 bases and J dropped 0 bases, with 13 bases sitting between them. CDR3 size: 15 residues. Per the germline V gene, CDR1 is SGHTS and CDR2 is YDEGEE. The CDR3 sequence is CASSGGVGVNTEAFF. The CDR3 bases are TGTGCCAGCAGCGGCGGGGTGGGGGTGAACACTGAAGCTTTCTTT.

Turning to this clone: Other DNA sequences in this sample translate to the same CDR3. V gene TRBV11-2 combines with J gene TRBJ1-2; 9 bases are shared with TRBD1. Germline V lookup: CDR1 SGHAT, CDR2 FQNNGV. There are 14 residues in the CDR3. With V trimmed by 5 bases and J by 4 bases, 5 bases remained unmatched. CDR3 DNA sequence: TGTGCCAGCAGCCCGGGACAGGGTCCCTATGGCTACACCTTC. It codes for CASSPGQGPYGYTF. The full variable domain, completed using reference TRBV11-2 and TRBJ1-2, is EAGVAQSPRYKIIEKRQSVAFWCNPISGHATLYWYQQILGQGPKLLIQFQNNGVVDDSQLPKDRFSAERLKGVDSTLKIQPAKLEDSAVYLCASSPGQGPYGYTFGSGTRLTVV.

The V and J genes are TRBV27 and TRBJ2-7, with 7 bases aligning to TRBD1. The germline V gene has CDR1 MNHEY and CDR2 SMNVEV (reference sequence). Trimming cost V 6 bases and J 3 bases; bases outside gene matches: 2. There are 12 residues in the CDR3. The CDR3 DNA is TGTGCCAGCAGGGACAGGAACTACGAGCAGTACTTC. This translates into CASRDRNYEQYF.

This clone was observed a few times. The chain recombines TRBV18 with TRBJ1-2, with D unclear. Germline V gene data show CDR1 as KGHSH and CDR2 as LQKENI. The length of the CDR3 is 15 residues. Trimming pared 0 bases from V and 1 base from J, leaving 9 bases between. The chain's CDR3 is CASSPPASFNYGYTF. Written as DNA, the CDR3 is TGTGCCAGCTCACCACCGGCCTCTTTTAACTATGGCTACACCTTC.

The chain is built from TRBV6-5 and TRBJ2-7; TRBD2 matches 14 bases. Germline values: CDR1 MNHEY, CDR2 SVGAGI. J gave up 5 bases and V 6 bases, and 6 bases lay outside the gene matches. This CDR3 spans 15 amino acids. CDR3: CASSSGLAGAHEQYF. The CDR3 region has the DNA TGTGCCAGCAGCTCGGGACTAGCGGGAGCTCACGAGCAGTACTTC.

This clone was found once. The J gene is TRBJ2-1, the V gene TRBV2, with 9 bases fitting TRBD2. The CDR3 is 16 amino acids. Unmatched junction bases numbered 2, after V lost 2 bases and J lost 0 bases. CDR1 and CDR2 (germline): SNHLY, FYNNEI. CDR3 bases: TGTGCCAGCAGTGAACTAGCGGGGAGCTCCTACAATGAGCAGTTCTTC. Protein product: CASSELAGSSYNEQFF.

This chain uses TRBV7-9 with TRBJ2-1; D is unclear. The CDR3 length is 14 residues. Between the trimmed V and J ends, which lost 0 bases and 8 bases, there was a span of 11 bases. The V gene's germline CDR1 is SEHNR and CDR2 FQNEAQ (reference sequence). CDR3 bases: TGTGCCAGCAGCTTAGCTGGGCCAACCGATGAGCAGTTCTTC. It translates to CASSLAGPTDEQFF. The whole variable domain, filled in from reference TRBV7-9 and TRBJ2-1, reads DTGVSQNPRHKITKRGQNVTFRCDPISEHNRLYWYRQTLGQGPEFLTYFQNEAQLEKSRLLSDRFSAERPKGSFSTLEIQRTEQGDSAMYLCASSLAGPTDEQFFGPGTRLTVL.

This clone was counted a single time. The chain couples TRBV5-4 to TRBJ2-3; TRBD1 matches at 8 bases. Per the germline V gene, CDR1 is SGHNT and CDR2 is YYREEE (reference sequence). With 4 bases clipped from V and 5 bases from J, the junction kept 6 bases outside the gene matches. CDR3 length: 14 residues. CDR3 coding DNA: TGTGCCAGCAGCGGAGGACAGGGAAGAGATACGCAGTATTTT. Protein product: CASSGGQGRDTQYF. The whole variable domain, filled in from reference TRBV5-4 and TRBJ2-3, reads ETGVTQSPTHLIKTRGQQVTLRCSSQSGHNTVSWYQQALGQGPQFIFQYYREEENGRGNFPPRFSGLQFPNYSSELNVNALELDDSALYLCASSGGQGRDTQYFGPGTRLTVL.

The chain joins TRBV5-8 to TRBJ2-7, with a tentative D call TRBD2 (7 bases). From germline, CDR1 is SGHTS and CDR2 YDEGEE. The CDR3 loop spans 16 amino acids. V lost 0 bases and J 6 bases, leaving 19 bases between the germline ends. The DNA of the CDR3 is TGTGCCAGCAGCTTGGGCGGGGGCGGGGCCCGGATCGAGCAGTACTTC. It translates to CASSLGGGGARIEQYF.